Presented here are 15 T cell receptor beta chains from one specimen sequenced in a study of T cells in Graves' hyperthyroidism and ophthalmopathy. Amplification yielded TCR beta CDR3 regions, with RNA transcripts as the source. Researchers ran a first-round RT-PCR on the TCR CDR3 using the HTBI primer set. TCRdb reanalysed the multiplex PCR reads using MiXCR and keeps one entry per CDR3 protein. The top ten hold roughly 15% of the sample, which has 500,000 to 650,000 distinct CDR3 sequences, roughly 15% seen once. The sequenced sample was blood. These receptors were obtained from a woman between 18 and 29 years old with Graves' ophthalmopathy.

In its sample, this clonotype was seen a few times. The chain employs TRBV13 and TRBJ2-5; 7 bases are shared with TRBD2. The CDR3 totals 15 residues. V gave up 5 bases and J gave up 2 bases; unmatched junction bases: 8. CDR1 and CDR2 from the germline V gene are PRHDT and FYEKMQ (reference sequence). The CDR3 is CASSTRDYWQETQYF. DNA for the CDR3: TGTGCCAGCAGCACCCGGGACTATTGGCAAGAGACCCAGTACTTC. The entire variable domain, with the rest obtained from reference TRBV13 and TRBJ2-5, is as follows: AAGVIQSPRHLIKEKRETATLKCYPIPRHDTVYWYQQGPGQDPQFLISFYEKMQSDKGSIPDRFSAQQFSDYHSELNMSSLELGDSALYFCASSTRDYWQETQYFGPGTRLLVL.

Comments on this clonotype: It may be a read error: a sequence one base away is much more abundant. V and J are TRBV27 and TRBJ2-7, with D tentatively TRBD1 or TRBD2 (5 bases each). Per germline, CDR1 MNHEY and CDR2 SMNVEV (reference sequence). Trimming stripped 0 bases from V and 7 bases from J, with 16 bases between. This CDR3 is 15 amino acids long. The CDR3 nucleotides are TGTGCCAGCAGTTTATCCGGGGCGGGCGTGGGAGAGCAGTACTTC. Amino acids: CASSLSGAGVGEQYF.

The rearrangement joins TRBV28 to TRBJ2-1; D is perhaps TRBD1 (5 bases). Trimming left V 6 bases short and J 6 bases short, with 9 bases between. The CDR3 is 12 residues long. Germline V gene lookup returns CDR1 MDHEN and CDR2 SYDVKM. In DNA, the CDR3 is TGTGCCAGCAGCCGACAGCTCAATGAGCAGTTCTTC. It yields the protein CASSRQLNEQFF.

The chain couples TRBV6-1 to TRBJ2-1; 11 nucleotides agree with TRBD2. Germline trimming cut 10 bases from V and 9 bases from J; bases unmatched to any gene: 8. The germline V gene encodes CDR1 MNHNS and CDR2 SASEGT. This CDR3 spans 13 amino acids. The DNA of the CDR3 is TGTGCCATCGAGACTAGCGGGAAGGGTGAGCAGTTCTTC. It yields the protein CAIETSGKGEQFF.

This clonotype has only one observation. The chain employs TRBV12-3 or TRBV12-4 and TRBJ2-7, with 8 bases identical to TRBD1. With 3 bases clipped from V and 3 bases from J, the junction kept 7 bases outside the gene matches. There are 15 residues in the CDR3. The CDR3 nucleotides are TGTGCCAGCAGTTTCGGGCAGGGGGCTAACTACGAGCAGTACTTC. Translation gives CASSFGQGANYEQYF.

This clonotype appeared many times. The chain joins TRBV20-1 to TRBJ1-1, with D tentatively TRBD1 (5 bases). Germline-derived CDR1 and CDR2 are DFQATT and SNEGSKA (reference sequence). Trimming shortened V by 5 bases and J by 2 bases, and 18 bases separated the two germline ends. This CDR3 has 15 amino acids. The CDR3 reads CSARRDSRANTEAFF. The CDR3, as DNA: TGCAGTGCTCGGCGGGACTCTCGGGCCAACACTGAAGCTTTCTTT.

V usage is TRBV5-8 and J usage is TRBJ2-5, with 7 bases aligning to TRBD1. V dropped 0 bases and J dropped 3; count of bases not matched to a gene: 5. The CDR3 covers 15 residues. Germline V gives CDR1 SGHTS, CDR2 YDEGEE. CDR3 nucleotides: TGTGCCAGCAGCTTGGGTCAGACAGGGAAAGAGACCCAGTACTTC. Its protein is CASSLGQTGKETQYF.

The CDR3 DNA sequence: TGCAGCGTTGAAGATCTTCGACTCATCGAAGATACGCAGTATTTT. Protein product: CSVEDLRLIEDTQYF. The rearrangement joins TRBV29-1 to TRBJ2-3; unclear D gene. Trimming cost V 0 bases and J 5 bases, with 15 bases left between them. CDR1 and CDR2 (germline): SQVTM, ANQGSEA. This CDR3 is built from 15 residues.

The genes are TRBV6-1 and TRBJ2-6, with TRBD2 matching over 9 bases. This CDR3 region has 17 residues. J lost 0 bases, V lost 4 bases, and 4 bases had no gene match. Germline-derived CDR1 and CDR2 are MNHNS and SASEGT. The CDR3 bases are TGTGCCAGCAGTGGTAGCGGGGGCCCCTCTGGGGCCAACGTCCTGACTTTC. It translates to CASSGSGGPSGANVLTF.

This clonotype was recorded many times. The CDR3 DNA reads as TGTGCCAGCAGCTTAGTGCATGGCGGGAACACTGAAGCTTTCTTT. It encodes CASSLVHGGNTEAFF. The V and J genes are TRBV7-2 and TRBJ1-1; no clear D gene. The germline gives CDR1 SGHTA, CDR2 FQGNSA. V was trimmed by 1 base and J by 1 base, leaving 10 bases between them. The CDR3 sequence is 15 residues long.

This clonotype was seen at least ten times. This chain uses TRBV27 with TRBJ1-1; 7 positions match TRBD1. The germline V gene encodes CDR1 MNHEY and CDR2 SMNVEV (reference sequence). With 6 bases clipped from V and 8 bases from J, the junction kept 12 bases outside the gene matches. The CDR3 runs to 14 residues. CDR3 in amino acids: CASSLRDSLPEAFF. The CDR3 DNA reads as TGTGCCAGCAGCCTCCGGGACAGTTTACCAGAAGCTTTCTTT.

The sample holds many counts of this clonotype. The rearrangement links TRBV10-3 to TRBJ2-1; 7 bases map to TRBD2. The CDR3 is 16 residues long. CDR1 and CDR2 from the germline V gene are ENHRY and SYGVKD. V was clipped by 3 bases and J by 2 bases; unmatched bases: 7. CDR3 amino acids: CAISDRDYPTYNEQFF. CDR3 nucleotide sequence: TGTGCCATCAGTGACCGGGACTACCCAACCTACAATGAGCAGTTCTTC.

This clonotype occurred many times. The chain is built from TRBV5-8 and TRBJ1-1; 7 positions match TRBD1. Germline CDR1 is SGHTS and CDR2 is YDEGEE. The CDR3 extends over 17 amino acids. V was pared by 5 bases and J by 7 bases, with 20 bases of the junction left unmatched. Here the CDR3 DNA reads TGTGCCAGCAGTCACCGGGACAGTGGATGGAATAAGGGTGAAGCTTTCTTT. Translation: CASSHRDSGWNKGEAFF.

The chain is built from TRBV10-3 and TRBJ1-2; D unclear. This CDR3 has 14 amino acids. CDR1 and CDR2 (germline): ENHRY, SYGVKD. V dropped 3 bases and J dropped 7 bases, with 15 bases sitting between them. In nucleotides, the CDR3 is TGTGCCATCAGTGAATCTGACTTGTCCTCTGGCTACACCTTC. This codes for CAISESDLSSGYTF.

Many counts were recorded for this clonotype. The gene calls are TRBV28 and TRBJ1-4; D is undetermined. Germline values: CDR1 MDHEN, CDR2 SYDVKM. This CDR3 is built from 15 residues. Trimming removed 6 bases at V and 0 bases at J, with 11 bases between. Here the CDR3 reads CASRSPSSTNEKLFF. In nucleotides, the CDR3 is TGTGCCAGCAGATCTCCTAGTTCAACTAATGAAAAACTGTTTTTT.